The clone carrying this TCR beta chain was counted only a few times. Its antigen is unknown. This CDR3 has 12 residues. Germline CDR1 is MNHEY and CDR2 is SVGAGI. Trimming shortened V by 9 bases and J by 5 bases, and 13 bases separated the two germline ends. The entry originates in a study of cytomegalovirus exposure and HLA in healthy donors. Regarding the study as a whole: Upon later analysis, TCR association rates were observed to vary by HLA locus, being highest for DRB1 and lowest for HLA-C.

Primers included in the PCR were 60 Vbeta and 13 Jbeta primers. In the original analysis: Around 80 million unique TCR beta chains, roughly 11 million of them shared, were counted by a later analysis. Only in-frame clones appear in the TCRdb table, and some are missing; sequencing was by immunoSEQ multiplex PCR. V and J calls and clone size follow that table, whereas D and trimming were derived from the DNA. The sample lists under 200,000 clones, 76% occurring once. This clonotype was obtained from a man between 60 and 75 years old in good health and CMV-seronegative. The rearrangement links TRBV6-5 to TRBJ1-2, with a tentative D call TRBD1 (6 bases). What was sequenced was PBMCs. CDR3 amino acids: CARATGRYGYTF. The CDR3 coding sequence is TGTGCCAGGGCGACAGGCCGGTATGGCTACACCTTC.